The 16 T cell receptor beta chains below were found in one sample sequenced in a study of CD8+ T cells in alopecia areata. Documented treatment: oral pan-JAK inhibitor, 5-10 mg twice daily. Extracted RNA was reverse transcribed, and the resulting cDNA served as sequencing template. Sequenced by immunoSEQ multiplex PCR; TCRdb stores in-frame clones only, minus some. The sample has roughly 170,000 clones; about three fifths are singletons. Sequenced material: CD8+ T cells sorted from blood, taken at week 24, from a patient treated with tofacitinib. The receptor source for this set is a human donor with alopecia areata.

This clone appeared once. V is TRBV2 and J is TRBJ2-7; D may be TRBD2 (5 bases). The germline V and J ends were trimmed by 6 bases and 2 bases, with 14 bases remaining between them. Germline V gene sequence: CDR1 SNHLY, CDR2 FYNNEI. The CDR3 extends over 14 amino acids. The CDR3 DNA reads as TGTGCCAGCAGCCAACTTTCTAGCCCCTACGAGCAGTACTTC. Protein sequence: CASSQLSSPYEQYF.

The rearrangement uses TRBV2 and TRBJ2-3; the D is unclear. Germline CDR1 and CDR2: SNHLY and FYNNEI. The CDR3 loop spans 12 amino acids. Trimming cost V 7 bases and J 0 bases, with 5 bases left between them. In DNA form, the CDR3 reads TGTGCCAGCATTACTAGCACAGATACGCAGTATTTT. It translates to CASITSTDTQYF.

This clone was detected a few times. The chain recombines TRBV30 with TRBJ2-2, with unresolved D. Between the trimmed V and J ends, which lost 8 bases and 1 base, there was a span of 11 bases. The CDR3 is 13 residues long. Germline CDR1 and CDR2: GTSNPN and SVGIG (reference sequence). CDR3 coding DNA: TGTGCCGCATACCGGGTGAACACCGGGGAGCTGTTTTTT. Translating gives CAAYRVNTGELFF.

This clone was recorded at least ten times. This rearrangement joins TRBV6-4 to TRBJ1-1; maybe TRBD1 (6 bases). Per germline, CDR1 MRHNA and CDR2 SNTAGT. The CDR3 is made up of 13 amino acids. V lost 8 bases to trimming and J lost 1 base, with 11 bases between them. CDR3 in amino acids: CASQTGANTEAFF. CDR3 DNA sequence: TGTGCCAGCCAGACAGGAGCGAACACTGAAGCTTTCTTT.

The chain employs TRBV5-1 and TRBJ2-7, with D unresolved. Trimming removed 4 bases from V and 0 bases from J, with 17 bases in between. The length of the CDR3 is 16 residues. The germline gives CDR1 SGHRS, CDR2 YFSETQ. This CDR3 is CASSPHKEKSSYEQYF. The CDR3 DNA is TGCGCCAGCAGCCCACACAAGGAGAAAAGCTCCTACGAGCAGTACTTC.

This clone appeared a single time. The same CDR3 also results from other DNA sequences found in this sample. The chain joins TRBV4-1 to TRBJ1-6, with D hard to call. Germline V gene lookup returns CDR1 MGHRA and CDR2 YSYEKL. The CDR3 is 12 residues long. Trimming removed 1 base from V and 10 bases from J, with 5 bases in between. The CDR3 sequence is CASSQGGSPLHF. The CDR3 DNA reads TGCGCCAGCAGCCAAGGAGGGTCACCCCTCCACTTT.

A note on this clone: Additional DNA sequences in this sample encode the identical CDR3. The V call is TRBV27, the J call TRBJ2-1; D gene unclear. This CDR3 is 12 amino acids long. Trimming took 3 bases from V and 6 from J, leaving 6 bases between them. CDR1 and CDR2 from the germline V gene are MNHEY and SMNVEV (reference sequence). DNA of the CDR3: TGTGCCAGCAGTTTGTTGGGCAATGAGCAGTTCTTC. This sequence encodes CASSLLGNEQFF.

The genes are TRBV30 and TRBJ2-2, with D uncertain. The CDR3 loop spans 12 amino acids. In germline, CDR1 is GTSNPN, CDR2 SVGIG (reference sequence). The V end lost 5 bases, the J end lost 0 bases, and 4 bases lay between the germline ends. The CDR3 sequence: CAWGANTGELFF. The CDR3 region has the DNA TGTGCCTGGGGCGCGAACACCGGGGAGCTGTTTTTT. Based on the CDR3 plus reference TRBV30 and TRBJ2-2, the full variable domain is SQTIHQWPATLVQPVGSPLSLECTVEGTSNPNLYWYRQAAGRGLQLLFYSVGIGQISSEVPQNLSASRPQDRQFILSSKKLLLSDSGFYLCAWGANTGELFFGEGSRLTVL.

In this sample, this clone turned up a few times. The J gene is TRBJ1-4, the V gene TRBV2; D is uncertain. This CDR3 comprises 11 residues. Germline V gene lookup returns CDR1 SNHLY and CDR2 FYNNEI. Trimming stripped 6 bases from V and 7 bases from J, with 6 bases between. CDR3 nucleotides: TGTGCCAGCAGCTTCAGTGAAAAACTGTTTTTT. Its protein is CASSFSEKLFF.

The chain joins TRBV7-7 to TRBJ2-5, with 12 bases aligning to TRBD1. This CDR3 is 15 amino acids long. Germline CDR1 is SSHAT and CDR2 is FNYEAQ (reference sequence). The junction had 4 bases not matched to a gene; V was cut back by 4 bases and J by 4 bases. CDR3 amino acids: CASSSRDRGPETQYF. In DNA, the CDR3 is TGTGCCAGCAGCTCACGGGACAGGGGGCCAGAGACCCAGTACTTC. The complete variable domain, with remaining parts taken from reference TRBV7-7 and TRBJ2-5, reads GAGVSQSPRYKVTKRGQDVTLRCDPISSHATLYWYQQALGQGPEFLTYFNYEAQPDKSGLPSDRFSAERPEGSISTLTIQRTEQRDSAMYRCASSSRDRGPETQYFGPGTRLLVL.

The CDR3 coding sequence is TGTGCCAGCAGCTTTAGCTCAGGGACAGGGAATGGCTACACCTTC. Its protein is CASSFSSGTGNGYTF. The genes are TRBV7-8 and TRBJ1-2; TRBD1 aligns across 9 bases. The CDR3 spans 15 residues. Losses at the gene ends were 3 bases for V and 6 bases for J; bases not matched to a gene: 8. Per the germline V gene, CDR1 is SGHVS and CDR2 is FQNEAQ. Full variable domain (outside the CDR3, taken from reference TRBV7-8 and TRBJ1-2): GAGVSQSPRYKVAKRGQDVALRCDPISGHVSLFWYQQALGQGPEFLTYFQNEAQLDKSGLPSDRFFAERPEGSVSTLKIQRTQQEDSAVYLCASSFSSGTGNGYTFGSGTRLTVV.

This clone came up a few times. The V gene is TRBV30, the J gene TRBJ2-5; 10 bases are shared with TRBD2. The CDR3 spans 13 residues. Germline V gives CDR1 GTSNPN, CDR2 SVGIG (reference sequence). The V segment lost 4 bases and the J segment 4 bases; nucleotides outside the gene matches: 3. The CDR3, as DNA: TGTGCCTGGACAGCGGGGGGGCCAGAGACCCAGTACTTC. Residues: CAWTAGGPETQYF.

A single count supports this clone. This chain connects TRBV7-9 to TRBJ1-2; 7 nucleotides line up with TRBD1. V trimming: 2 bases; J trimming: 0 bases; junction bases outside the gene matches: 9. The V gene's germline CDR1 is SEHNR and CDR2 FQNEAQ (reference sequence). The CDR3 contains 17 residues. This chain's CDR3 is CASSLPGRGATNYGYTF. The CDR3 nucleotides read TGTGCCAGCAGCTTACCCGGCAGGGGGGCCACTAACTATGGCTACACCTTC.

This clone has just a few counts. The rearrangement uses TRBV27 and TRBJ1-2; TRBD1 is a possible D gene (5 bases). V dropped 2 bases and J dropped 7 bases, with 11 bases sitting between them. Per the germline V gene, CDR1 is MNHEY and CDR2 is SMNVEV (reference sequence). The CDR3 runs to 13 residues. Here the CDR3 reads CASSLIGGRGYTF. The CDR3 bases are TGTGCCAGCAGTTTAATCGGGGGACGTGGCTACACCTTC.

The rearrangement uses TRBV19 and TRBJ2-5; D is unclear. V gave up 4 bases and J gave up 1 base, with 7 bases separating them. The germline CDR1 and CDR2 sequences are LNHDA and SQIVND (reference sequence). The CDR3 totals 13 residues. CDR3 amino acids: CASSSLPQETQYF. DNA for the CDR3: TGTGCCAGTAGTAGCCTGCCCCAAGAGACCCAGTACTTC.

This clone appeared once. The V call is TRBV5-8, the J call TRBJ2-7; D might be TRBD2 (6 bases). The CDR3 is 14 residues long. Trimming took off 5 bases at V and 4 bases at J, with 16 bases between the two ends. Germline V gives CDR1 SGHTS, CDR2 YDEGEE. The CDR3: CASRTPGRSYEQYF. Here the CDR3 DNA reads TGTGCCAGCAGAACCCCGGGGAGGTCGTACGAGCAGTACTTC.